This TCR beta chain was documented in a study of technical replicates of blood from several donors. Data came from immunoSEQ multiplex PCR; TCRdb stores just in-frame clones and leaves some out. Of about 84,000 clones listed, 97% were seen once; the top ten hold about 0.19%. The germline CDR1 and CDR2 sequences are MNHEY and SVGAGI. The CDR3 spans 15 residues. Trimming left V 7 bases short and J 6 bases short, with 21 bases between. The chain recombines TRBV6-5 with TRBJ1-2; maybe TRBD1 (6 bases). The specimen sequenced was T cells isolated from PBMCs. This TCR was recovered from a human donor in good health. This chain's CDR3 is CASTDRTDQRNGYTF. The DNA for the CDR3 is TGTGCCAGCACCGATCGGACAGACCAAAGAAATGGCTACACCTTC.